One and the same sample provided the 20 T cell receptor beta chains below, sequenced in a study of multiple sclerosis patients with progressive multifocal leukoencephalopathy. This table comes from immunoSEQ multiplex PCR, and its TCRdb copy is limited to in-frame clones, with some not included. The sample has 25,000 to 35,000 clones; about nine tenths are singletons. The time point is: before natalizumab initiation. Sequences were obtained from PBMCs. The source is a human donor with multiple sclerosis.

The J gene is TRBJ2-3, the V gene TRBV27; TRBD1 might be the D (5 bases). With 3 bases removed from V and 2 bases from J, the gap between germline ends came to 9 bases. The germline CDR1 and CDR2 sequences are MNHEY and SMNVEV (reference sequence). The CDR3 runs to 14 residues. CDR3 in amino acids: CASSLGLDTDTQYF. CDR3 sequence (DNA): TGTGCCAGCAGTTTGGGGCTAGACACAGATACGCAGTATTTT.

V gene TRBV19 combines with J gene TRBJ1-5; D is perhaps TRBD1 (5 bases). The CDR3 runs to 17 residues. Trimming left V 3 bases short and J 4 bases short, with 19 bases between. In germline, CDR1 is LNHDA, CDR2 SQIVND (reference sequence). The CDR3, as DNA: TGTGCCAGTAGTATGGACACACCGGGATTCTGGAATCAGCCCCAGCATTTT. Translating it yields CASSMDTPGFWNQPQHF. Based on the CDR3 plus reference TRBV19 and TRBJ1-5, the full variable domain is DGGITQSPKYLFRKEGQNVTLSCEQNLNHDAMYWYRQDPGQGLRLIYYSQIVNDFQKGDIAEGYSVSREKKESFPLTVTSAQKNPTAFYLCASSMDTPGFWNQPQHFGDGTRLSIL.

The chain has TRBV8-2 and TRBJ2-6. TRBV8-2 is listed as a pseudogene. This CDR3 is 17 amino acids long. The CDR3 nucleotides are TGTGGCAGGCGAAGCATGATAACACAAAGTCGGGCCAACGTCCTGACTTTC. Translation gives CGRRSMITQSRANVLTF.

V is TRBV27 and J is TRBJ2-1; D not certain. The CDR3 contains 12 residues. Germline CDR1 reads MNHEY; CDR2 reads SMNVEV (reference sequence). With 4 bases removed from V and 15 bases from J, the gap between germline ends came to 16 bases. CDR3 in amino acids: CASSSPPGSRFF. The CDR3 nucleotides are TGTGCCAGCAGTTCCCCGCCGGGTTCGCGGTTCTTC.

The chain employs TRBV7-5 and TRBJ1-2; the tabulated D call, TRBD1, remains unverified against the DNA. TRBV7-5 is tagged as a pseudogene. This CDR3 is built from 15 residues. As DNA, the CDR3 is TGTGCCAGAAGCTTAAAACAGCCGGTAAACTATGGCTACACCTTC. This encodes CARSLKQPVNYGYTF.

The chain combines TRBV19 with TRBJ1-6; 9 bases align to TRBD1. From germline, CDR1 is LNHDA and CDR2 SQIVND (reference sequence). This CDR3 is 15 amino acids long. J gave up 10 bases and V 3 bases, and 7 bases lay outside the gene matches. CDR3 protein: CASSIPGQGLSPLHF. The CDR3 DNA is TGTGCCAGTAGTATCCCGGGACAGGGTTTGTCACCCCTCCACTTT. Full variable domain (outside the CDR3, taken from reference TRBV19 and TRBJ1-6): DGGITQSPKYLFRKEGQNVTLSCEQNLNHDAMYWYRQDPGQGLRLIYYSQIVNDFQKGDIAEGYSVSREKKESFPLTVTSAQKNPTAFYLCASSIPGQGLSPLHFGNGTRLTVT.

With respect to this clone: At one boundary the junction diverges from the germline segment, which might be a read error. This chain joins TRBV2 and TRBJ1-2; D may be TRBD1 (5 bases). The CDR3 loop spans 13 amino acids. Germline V gives CDR1 SNHLY, CDR2 FYNNEI. CDR3 residues: CASTITDSYSYTF. CDR3 nucleotide sequence: TGTGCCAGCACCATAACCGACAGCTATAGCTACACCTTC.

This sequence joins TRBV5-1 and TRBJ2-7; 8 bases align to TRBD2. Germline lookup yields CDR1 SGHRS and CDR2 YFSETQ. V dropped 4 bases and J dropped 1; count of bases not matched to a gene: 4. There are 14 residues in the CDR3. CDR3 bases: TGCGCCAGCAGCCCCAGCGGGAGTTCCTACGAGCAGTACTTC. Translating it yields CASSPSGSSYEQYF.

The rearrangement joins TRBV5-1 to TRBJ1-5; D not certain. The CDR3 consists of 13 residues. The germline V gene encodes CDR1 SGHRS and CDR2 YFSETQ. The V end lost 0 bases, the J end lost 5 bases, and 6 bases lay between the germline ends. CDR3 protein: CASSLDGYQPQHF. CDR3 sequence (DNA): TGCGCCAGCAGCTTGGATGGCTATCAGCCCCAGCATTTT.

J is TRBJ2-7 and V is TRBV7-9, with a weak D call TRBD2 (9 bases). Per germline, CDR1 SEHNR and CDR2 FQNEAQ (reference sequence). This CDR3 comprises 17 residues. The V and J ends lost 3 bases and 3 bases respectively, with 21 bases between them. The CDR3 protein is CASSFPRGGTGFYEQYF. The CDR3 bases are TGTGCCAGCAGCTTCCCGCGGGGGGGGACAGGATTCTACGAGCAGTACTTC.

The chain couples TRBV6-5 to TRBJ1-1; TRBD1 is a possible D gene (5 bases). Trimming stripped 11 bases from V and 1 base from J, with 8 bases between. Germline assignment: CDR1 MNHEY and CDR2 SVGAGI. This CDR3 region has 11 residues. The CDR3: CALGTNTEAFF. The CDR3 DNA follows: TGTGCCTTGGGGACGAACACTGAAGCTTTCTTT.

This clone was seen more than once but under ten times. The J gene is TRBJ1-4, the V gene TRBV5-6; D not certain. Germline loops: CDR1 SGHDT, CDR2 YYEEEE. The CDR3 length is 13 residues. V lost 8 bases and J 0 bases, leaving 8 bases between the germline ends. The DNA for the CDR3 is TGTGCCAGTGGACTACCAACTAATGAAAAACTGTTTTTT. Its translation: CASGLPTNEKLFF.

The chain employs TRBV5-6 and TRBJ2-7, with TRBD1 identical over 8 bases. The CDR3 length is 13 residues. CDR1 and CDR2 from the germline V gene are SGHDT and YYEEEE. Losses at the gene ends were 4 bases for V and 6 bases for J; bases not matched to a gene: 6. DNA for the CDR3: TGTGCCAGCAGCCGGACAGGGTGGGGCGAGCAGTACTTC. Its translation: CASSRTGWGEQYF.

J is TRBJ2-1 and V is TRBV19; 8 positions match TRBD1. With 2 bases clipped from V and 7 bases from J, the junction kept 4 bases outside the gene matches. The CDR3 consists of 14 residues. Looked up from germline, CDR1 is LNHDA and CDR2 is SQIVND (reference sequence). The CDR3 region is CASSINRGRNEQFF. CDR3 sequence (DNA): TGTGCCAGTAGTATAAACAGGGGGAGGAATGAGCAGTTCTTC.

The V call is TRBV7-2, the J call TRBJ1-6, with TRBD1 identical over 8 bases. Germline CDR1 and CDR2: SGHTA and FQGNSA. J lost 8 bases, V lost 5 bases, and 8 bases had no gene match. The CDR3 loop spans 15 amino acids. Here the CDR3 DNA reads TGTGCCAGCAGCCCGGGGACAGGTTCAGATTCACCCCTCCACTTT. As protein: CASSPGTGSDSPLHF. Looking up the rest from reference TRBV7-2 and TRBJ1-6 gives the full variable domain: GAGVSQSPSNKVTEKGKDVELRCDPISGHTALYWYRQSLGQGLEFLIYFQGNSAPDKSGLPSDRFSAERTGGSVSTLTIQRTQQEDSAVYLCASSPGTGSDSPLHFGNGTRLTVT.

The J gene is TRBJ2-2, the V gene TRBV7-2; 8 bases align to TRBD2. J gave up 10 bases and V 2 bases, and 6 bases lay outside the gene matches. CDR1 is SGHTA, CDR2 FQGNSA, per germline. The CDR3 contains 14 residues. CDR3 in amino acids: CASSLTGRGTELFF. The CDR3, as DNA: TGTGCCAGCAGCTTAACCGGGAGGGGTACGGAGCTGTTTTTT.

The chain links TRBV27 to TRBJ2-5; maybe TRBD1 (6 bases). The J call is doubtful: the DNA matches TRBJ2-7 better. The CDR3 loop spans 13 amino acids. The germline gives CDR1 MNHEY, CDR2 SMNVEV (reference sequence). CDR3 DNA sequence: TGTGCCAGCAGGATGACAGGCTCCTACGAGCAGTACTTC. This encodes CASRMTGSYEQYF.

This clone was counted between two and nine times. J is TRBJ2-7 and V is TRBV27; 10 bases map to TRBD1. The CDR3 is 16 amino acids. J gave up 5 bases and V 6 bases, and 13 bases lay outside the gene matches. CDR1 MNHEY and CDR2 SMNVEV come from the germline V gene (reference sequence). The CDR3 loop is CASSLGTGTGAHEQYF. The CDR3 region has the DNA TGTGCCAGCAGCCTGGGAACCGGGACAGGGGCCCACGAGCAGTACTTC.

The chain is built from TRBV14 and TRBJ2-7, with D hard to call. CDR3 size: 14 residues. CDR1 and CDR2 (germline): SGHDN, FVKESK. V was clipped by 4 bases and J by 0 bases, with 10 bases between them. In nucleotides, the CDR3 is TGTGCCAGCAGCCGACGGGCCACCTCCTACGAGCAGTACTTC. It yields the protein CASSRRATSYEQYF.

The chain couples TRBV14 to TRBJ1-3; D gene ambiguous. Germline CDR1 and CDR2: SGHDN and FVKESK. V lost 4 bases and J lost 1, with 11 bases in between. The CDR3 totals 15 residues. The CDR3 loop is CASSRAGESGNTIYF. The CDR3 DNA sequence: TGTGCCAGCAGCCGCGCCGGAGAATCTGGAAACACCATATATTTT.